The 32 T cell receptor beta chains listed next were all sequenced from one sample in a study of blood T cell repertoires in COVID-19. Clones were read by immunoSEQ multiplex PCR, and TCRdb kept only the in-frame ones, dropping some. Of over 40,000 clones detected, 92% appear once; the ten largest clones hold 9.5% to 15%. What was sequenced was peripheral blood. These receptor sequences come from a human donor in a cohort sampled during active COVID-19.

This chain links TRBV6-4 with TRBJ2-3; maybe TRBD2 (5 bases). The CDR3 spans 9 residues. The V and J ends lost 9 bases and 10 bases respectively, with 8 bases between them. CDR1 and CDR2 from the germline V gene are MRHNA and SNTAGT. CDR3 sequence: CARQRAQYF. The CDR3 region has the DNA TGTGCCAGACAGAGGGCGCAGTATTTT.

This sequence joins TRBV4-1 and TRBJ2-7; 9 bases fit TRBD1. CDR3 size: 17 residues. V shed 0 bases, J shed 3 bases, and the junction held 9 bases outside the gene matches. Germline assignment: CDR1 MGHRA and CDR2 YSYEKL. CDR3 nucleotides: TGCGCCAGCAGCCAAGATTTTTCGGGACAGGGAATCTACGAGCAGTACTTC. As protein: CASSQDFSGQGIYEQYF.

V usage is TRBV15 and J usage is TRBJ1-2; D not resolved. CDR3 length equals 14 residues. The germline V gene encodes CDR1 LNHNV and CDR2 YYDKDF (reference sequence). Trimming shortened V by 1 base and J by 4 bases, and 10 bases separated the two germline ends. CDR3 bases: TGTGCCACCAGCAGAGTGCCAGGCCTCTATGGCTACACCTTC. Its translation is CATSRVPGLYGYTF.

The CDR3 loop is CASSSRSFTYSNQPQHF. The CDR3 DNA follows: TGTGCCAGCAGTTCGCGAAGTTTTACCTATAGCAATCAGCCCCAGCATTTT. The V call is TRBV27, the J call TRBJ1-5, with D uncertain. Trimming left V 4 bases short and J 0 bases short, with 16 bases between. The CDR3 is 17 residues long. CDR1 and CDR2 from the germline V gene are MNHEY and SMNVEV (reference sequence).

This sequence joins TRBV5-4 and TRBJ2-3; D is perhaps TRBD1 (6 bases). The V gene lost 3 bases and the J gene lost 4 bases, with 12 bases spanning the gap. This CDR3 is 14 amino acids long. CDR1 is SGHNT and CDR2 is YYREEE in the germline V gene (reference sequence). CDR3 coding DNA: TGTGCCAGCAGCTACTACAGGGTCCCAGATACGCAGTATTTT. This translates into CASSYYRVPDTQYF.

The chain carries TRBV9 and TRBJ2-3; TRBD2 matches 8 bases. The ends lost 4 bases at V and 0 bases at J; junction bases unmatched: 7. Per the germline V gene, CDR1 is SGDLS and CDR2 is YYNGEE. This CDR3 is 16 amino acids long. CDR3 coding DNA: TGTGCCAGCAGCCTCAACGGGGGGGCGAGCACAGATACGCAGTATTTT. This sequence encodes CASSLNGGASTDTQYF.

This clone was recorded only once. The chain employs TRBV5-1 and TRBJ2-5; the D is unclear. The CDR3 runs 13 residues. Trimming stripped 1 base from V and 3 bases from J, with 7 bases between. Germline CDR1 reads SGHRS; CDR2 reads YFSETQ. The CDR3 spells CASSLSVEETQYF. In DNA form, the CDR3 reads TGCGCCAGCAGCTTGTCGGTTGAAGAGACCCAGTACTTC.

The chain couples TRBV11-2 to TRBJ2-1, with 16 bases lining up with TRBD2. Germline lookup yields CDR1 SGHAT and CDR2 FQNNGV. The CDR3 length is 15 residues. V shed 6 bases, J shed 9 bases, and the junction held 5 bases outside the gene matches. CDR3 in DNA: TGTGCCAGCAGGCGGGGACTAGCGGGAGGGGGTGAGCAGTTCTTC. This sequence encodes CASRRGLAGGGEQFF. The full variable domain, rest sourced from reference TRBV11-2 and TRBJ2-1, is EAGVAQSPRYKIIEKRQSVAFWCNPISGHATLYWYQQILGQGPKLLIQFQNNGVVDDSQLPKDRFSAERLKGVDSTLKIQPAKLEDSAVYLCASRRGLAGGGEQFFGPGTRLTVL.

J is TRBJ2-7 and V is TRBV10-3; 8 bases match TRBD1. CDR1 is ENHRY, CDR2 SYGVKD, per germline. The CDR3 totals 14 residues. V gave up 9 bases and J gave up 3 bases; unmatched junction bases: 10. The CDR3 sequence: CAIAKDRDFYEQYF. Here the CDR3 DNA reads TGTGCCATTGCCAAGGACAGGGATTTCTACGAGCAGTACTTC.

The genes are TRBV6-6 and TRBJ2-1; a possible D gene is TRBD2 (7 bases). Germline V gene lookup returns CDR1 MNHNY and CDR2 SVGAGI (reference sequence). This CDR3 contains 16 residues. V lost 8 bases and J 4 bases, leaving 21 bases between the germline ends. This CDR3 reads CASLSGRGGFYNEQFF. For the CDR3, the DNA is TGTGCCAGCCTCAGCGGTAGGGGGGGGTTTTACAATGAGCAGTTCTTC.

V is TRBV15 and J is TRBJ2-2; the match to TRBD2 covers 7 bases. Trimming at V came to 6 bases and at J to 1 base, leaving 8 bases not matched to a gene. The CDR3 is made up of 16 amino acids. Germline assignment: CDR1 LNHNV and CDR2 YYDKDF (reference sequence). DNA of the CDR3: TGTGCCACCAGATGGGGGGGGACGGAGAACACCGGGGAGCTGTTTTTT. This encodes CATRWGGTENTGELFF.

This clone was observed a single time. The V gene is TRBV6-2 or TRBV6-3, the J gene TRBJ2-5; TRBD2 agrees at 13 bases. The CDR3 extends over 17 amino acids. The germline V gene has CDR1 MNHEY and CDR2 SVGEGT. V was pared by 2 bases and J by 4 bases, with 7 bases of the junction left unmatched. CDR3 in DNA: TGTGCCAGCAGTTACGGACTAGCGGGGGCTGTGATAGAGACCCAGTACTTC. Encoded protein: CASSYGLAGAVIETQYF.

V is TRBV27 and J is TRBJ2-3, with TRBD1 as a possible D gene (6 bases). The germline CDR1 and CDR2 sequences are MNHEY and SMNVEV (reference sequence). With 5 bases removed from V and 2 bases from J, the gap between germline ends came to 20 bases. The CDR3 runs to 17 residues. The CDR3 here is CASSLEQGRAFTDTQYF. The DNA of the CDR3 is TGTGCCAGCAGTCTCGAACAGGGTCGAGCGTTCACAGATACGCAGTATTTT.

This sequence joins TRBV7-2 and TRBJ2-3; 11 bases align to TRBD2. V lost 8 bases to trimming and J lost 3 bases; unmatched junction nucleotides: 10. The CDR3 has 16 residues. CDR1 SGHTA and CDR2 FQGNSA come from the germline V gene. The CDR3 is CASSLRLAGRTDTQYF. DNA of the CDR3: TGTGCCAGCTCTCTTCGACTAGCGGGGAGAACAGATACGCAGTATTTT. Using reference TRBV7-2 and TRBJ2-3 for the parts outside the CDR3, the full variable domain is GAGVSQSPSNKVTEKGKDVELRCDPISGHTALYWYRQSLGQGLEFLIYFQGNSAPDKSGLPSDRFSAERTGGSVSTLTIQRTQQEDSAVYLCASSLRLAGRTDTQYFGPGTRLTVL.

This chain joins TRBV7-2 and TRBJ2-7, with unresolved D. Germline V CDR1 and CDR2: SGHTA, FQGNSA. The ends were cut back, 5 bases at V and 1 base at J, with 15 bases in the middle. This CDR3 region has 15 residues. CDR3 amino acids: CASSLMSAPSYEQYF. CDR3 DNA: TGTGCCAGCAGCCTAATGAGCGCCCCTTCCTACGAGCAGTACTTC. Full variable domain (missing parts from reference TRBV7-2 and TRBJ2-7): GAGVSQSPSNKVTEKGKDVELRCDPISGHTALYWYRQSLGQGLEFLIYFQGNSAPDKSGLPSDRFSAERTGGSVSTLTIQRTQQEDSAVYLCASSLMSAPSYEQYFGPGTRLTVT.

This chain links TRBV4-1 with TRBJ2-7; D remains unclear. V lost 2 bases to trimming and J lost 3 bases, with 5 bases between them. This CDR3 is built from 12 residues. The germline CDR1 and CDR2 sequences are MGHRA and YSYEKL. The CDR3 region has the DNA TGCGCCAGCAGCCAAACGGGCTACGAGCAGTACTTC. Its protein is CASSQTGYEQYF.

V usage is TRBV19 and J usage is TRBJ2-1, with D perhaps matching TRBD2 (6 bases). Germline V gene lookup returns CDR1 LNHDA and CDR2 SQIVND (reference sequence). The ends were cut back, 4 bases at V and 4 bases at J, with 20 bases in the middle. This CDR3 comprises 17 residues. CDR3 nucleotide sequence: TGTGCCAGTAGTACCGACGGAAAGACTAGGAAGTACAATGAGCAGTTCTTC. Translated, it gives CASSTDGKTRKYNEQFF.

This chain joins TRBV27 and TRBJ2-5; the match to TRBD1 covers 9 bases. This CDR3 is built from 16 residues. The ends lost 6 bases at V and 4 bases at J; junction bases unmatched: 12. Germline CDR1 and CDR2: MNHEY and SMNVEV (reference sequence). The CDR3 loop reads CASRHSYRGQGETQYF. CDR3 DNA sequence: TGTGCCAGCAGACATAGTTACAGGGGGCAGGGAGAGACCCAGTACTTC.

J is TRBJ2-7 and V is TRBV10-3; 8 bases are shared with TRBD1. The CDR3 is 14 residues long. Trimming removed 10 bases from V and 1 base from J; junction bases left unmatched: 9. Germline CDR1 ENHRY, CDR2 SYGVKD. The CDR3 DNA sequence: TGTGCCACTATAAAGGGACAGGAGTCCTACGAGCAGTACTTC. Encoded protein: CATIKGQESYEQYF.

CDR3 in amino acids: CASSQDSASSGNTIYF. In nucleotides, the CDR3 is TGCGCCAGCAGCCAAGATTCCGCGAGCTCTGGAAACACCATATATTTT. V usage is TRBV4-3 and J usage is TRBJ1-3; D gene uncertain. The germline gives CDR1 LGHNA, CDR2 YSLEER. The CDR3 extends over 16 amino acids. V was cut by 0 bases and J by 0 bases, with 9 bases left in between.

The table lists this clone with a count of one. This sequence joins TRBV23-1 and TRBJ2-3; D is possibly TRBD2 (6 bases). TRBV23-1 is given ORF status, its function remaining uncertain. The CDR3 consists of 16 residues. V was cut by 6 bases and J by 8 bases, with 24 bases left in between. The CDR3 here is CASSPTLAEGKRTQYF. DNA for the CDR3: TGCGCCAGCAGCCCGACCTTAGCGGAGGGGAAGCGTACGCAGTATTTT.

J is TRBJ1-5 and V is TRBV5-6, with TRBD1 as a possible D gene (5 bases). The V and J ends lost 0 bases and 0 bases respectively, with 13 bases between them. CDR3 length: 17 residues. In germline, CDR1 is SGHDT, CDR2 YYEEEE. The CDR3 DNA reads TGTGCCAGCAGCTTGGCCGGCGGGACCTATAGCAATCAGCCCCAGCATTTT. It is translated as CASSLAGGTYSNQPQHF.

In its sample, this clone was seen once. V and J are TRBV27 and TRBJ1-4, with D possibly being TRBD1 (6 bases). Germline-derived CDR1 and CDR2 are MNHEY and SMNVEV (reference sequence). V dropped 5 bases and J dropped 4 bases, with 14 bases sitting between them. The CDR3 runs 15 residues. CDR3 amino acids: CASSTSGTSNEKLFF. CDR3 nucleotide sequence: TGTGCCAGCAGTACCTCCGGGACAAGTAATGAAAAACTGTTTTTT.

V is TRBV7-8 and J is TRBJ2-4; 8 bases match TRBD1. This CDR3 has 13 residues. After removal of 5 bases from V and 7 bases from J, the junction contained 4 bases not matched to a gene. In germline, CDR1 is SGHVS, CDR2 FQNEAQ. This chain's CDR3 is CASSPGGANIQYF. Here the CDR3 DNA reads TGTGCCAGCAGCCCAGGGGGCGCGAACATTCAGTACTTC. Looking up the rest from reference TRBV7-8 and TRBJ2-4 gives the full variable domain: GAGVSQSPRYKVAKRGQDVALRCDPISGHVSLFWYQQALGQGPEFLTYFQNEAQLDKSGLPSDRFFAERPEGSVSTLKIQRTQQEDSAVYLCASSPGGANIQYFGAGTRLSVL.

This rearrangement joins TRBV18 to TRBJ2-1; D is ambiguous. The V end was cut by 0 bases, the J end by 3 bases, with 9 bases between. The CDR3 is made up of 15 amino acids. Germline V gene data show CDR1 as KGHSH and CDR2 as LQKENI. The CDR3 DNA sequence: TGTGCCAGCTCACCACCGTTGCTAGACTACAATGAGCAGTTCTTC. This codes for CASSPPLLDYNEQFF.

This CDR3 reads CSVEDPGGYGYGYTF. DNA for the CDR3: TGCAGCGTTGAAGACCCGGGTGGTTATGGCTATGGCTACACCTTC. The chain combines TRBV29-1 with TRBJ1-2; D is undetermined. Germline assignment: CDR1 SQVTM and CDR2 ANQGSEA. CDR3 length equals 15 residues. V was cut by 0 bases and J by 4 bases, with 15 bases left in between.

This clone appeared once. The genes are TRBV23-1 and TRBJ1-6, with no clear D. Being an ORF, TRBV23-1 has a function that is uncertain. The CDR3 has 16 amino acids. V dropped 0 bases and J dropped 0 bases, with 6 bases sitting between them. Here the CDR3 DNA reads TGCGCCAGCAGTCAATCTACGAGCTCCTATAATTCACCCCTCCACTTT. As protein: CASSQSTSSYNSPLHF.

This clone was detected a few times. CDR3 residues: CATSETGTGYNEQFF. The CDR3 DNA is TGTGCCACCAGTGAGACCGGGACAGGATACAATGAGCAGTTCTTC. This chain connects TRBV24-1 to TRBJ2-1; 8 nucleotides match TRBD1. Per the germline V gene, CDR1 is KGHDR and CDR2 is SFDVKD. This CDR3 comprises 15 residues. V dropped 4 bases and J dropped 4; count of bases not matched to a gene: 5.

J is TRBJ1-3 and V is TRBV19; TRBD1 is a possible D gene (5 bases). Germline lookup yields CDR1 LNHDA and CDR2 SQIVND (reference sequence). Trimming shortened V by 7 bases and J by 0 bases, and 13 bases separated the two germline ends. The CDR3 is made up of 15 amino acids. The CDR3 reads CASTDDSSSGNTIYF. In nucleotides, the CDR3 is TGTGCCAGTACCGACGACAGTAGCTCTGGAAACACCATATATTTT.

The chain recombines TRBV2 with TRBJ2-3, with TRBD2 matching 12 bases. Per germline, CDR1 SNHLY and CDR2 FYNNEI. Germline trimming cut 5 bases from V and 3 bases from J; bases unmatched to any gene: 9. The CDR3 is made up of 17 amino acids. The CDR3 sequence: CASSRWTSGEVTDTQYF. The CDR3 DNA reads TGTGCCAGCAGTAGATGGACTAGCGGGGAAGTGACAGATACGCAGTATTTT.

The chain uses TRBV28 and TRBJ2-7, with TRBD1 as a possible D gene (6 bases). V was cut by 5 bases and J by 5 bases, with 19 bases left in between. The germline CDR1 and CDR2 sequences are MDHEN and SYDVKM. This CDR3 region has 15 residues. The CDR3 reads CASSPSLGRGNEQYF. CDR3 nucleotides: TGTGCCAGCAGTCCGTCCCTTGGCAGGGGAAACGAGCAGTACTTC.

The chain employs TRBV2 and TRBJ2-2; the D gene is possibly TRBD2 (6 bases). The germline V and J ends were trimmed by 8 bases and 2 bases, with 12 bases remaining between them. The CDR3 spans 14 residues. Germline V lookup: CDR1 SNHLY, CDR2 FYNNEI. The CDR3 protein is CASANSGNTGELFF. The CDR3 DNA sequence: TGTGCCAGCGCTAATAGCGGTAACACCGGGGAGCTGTTTTTT.